These 22 T cell receptor beta chains were all obtained from the same sample, sequenced in a study of blood T cells in healthy people across ages. PCR was performed a second time for roughly 7 to 12 cycles using a sample-barcoded 5' primer and a J-beta primer mix. TCRdb reprocessed the 5' RACE reads via MiXCR and lists one record per CDR3 protein. The data contain around 1.7 million distinct CDR3 sequences, roughly 27% of them singletons. Sequencing used blood. The receptors derive from a woman aged 25 to 39 in good health.

The chain employs TRBV20-1 and TRBJ2-1, with TRBD2 matching over 10 bases. The CDR3 loop spans 16 amino acids. Per the germline V gene, CDR1 is DFQATT and CDR2 is SNEGSKA (reference sequence). V shed 1 base, J shed 4 bases, and the junction held 7 bases outside the gene matches. In DNA, the CDR3 is TGCAGTGCTAGAGGGCTAGCGGGGGCCCATTACAATGAGCAGTTCTTC. Its translation: CSARGLAGAHYNEQFF.

J is TRBJ2-2 and V is TRBV10-2; D unresolved. V was pared by 4 bases and J by 0 bases, with 12 bases between. Germline V CDR1 and CDR2: WSHSY, SAAADI. This CDR3 region has 16 residues. CDR3 bases: TGCGCCAGCAGTGCCCAGCGAACACCGAACACCGGGGAGCTGTTTTTT. Translated: CASSAQRTPNTGELFF.

The chain combines TRBV6-5 with TRBJ2-2, with 9 positions matching TRBD2. Trimming at V came to 6 bases and at J to 4 bases, leaving 9 bases not matched to a gene. CDR3 length: 16 residues. Germline CDR1 MNHEY, CDR2 SVGAGI. CDR3 sequence: CASSPQWTSVTGELFF. In nucleotides, the CDR3 is TGTGCCAGCAGCCCACAGTGGACTAGCGTCACCGGGGAGCTGTTTTTT.

The chain couples TRBV29-1 to TRBJ2-1; TRBD2 matches at 13 bases. V shed 2 bases, J shed 6 bases, and the junction held 7 bases outside the gene matches. There are 16 residues in the CDR3. Germline CDR1 reads SQVTM; CDR2 reads ANQGSEA. The CDR3 sequence is CSVEPGLAGEGNEQFF. The CDR3 DNA reads TGCAGCGTTGAACCCGGACTAGCGGGAGAAGGCAATGAGCAGTTCTTC.

Only a few counts were recorded for this clonotype. DNA of the CDR3: TGTGCCAGCAGCCAAGATTTAACAGCAAGAAATTCACCCCTCCACTTT. Translated: CASSQDLTARNSPLHF. V and J are TRBV4-2 and TRBJ1-6, with no clear D. From germline, CDR1 is LGHNA and CDR2 YNFKEQ. The CDR3 has 16 amino acids. V lost 0 bases to trimming and J lost 7 bases, with 13 bases between them.

This clonotype was recorded many times. The genes are TRBV29-1 and TRBJ2-1; TRBD2 matches at 11 bases. The CDR3 loop spans 15 amino acids. With 5 bases clipped from V and 3 bases from J, the junction kept 6 bases outside the gene matches. Per the germline V gene, CDR1 is SQVTM and CDR2 is ANQGSEA. The CDR3 DNA reads as TGCAGCGTTTCTCCCGGGACTAGCGGCTACAATGAGCAGTTCTTC. Encoded protein: CSVSPGTSGYNEQFF.

This clonotype was picked up a small number of times. The rearrangement joins TRBV11-1 to TRBJ2-2, with D tentatively TRBD1 or TRBD2 (7 bases each). V was clipped by 4 bases and J by 7 bases, with 19 bases between them. The CDR3 extends over 16 amino acids. The germline V gene encodes CDR1 SGHAT and CDR2 FQDESV (reference sequence). CDR3 residues: CASSSPTGRAIGELFF. For the CDR3, the DNA is TGTGCCAGCAGCTCTCCGACAGGGAGGGCCATCGGGGAGCTGTTTTTT.

This clonotype was recorded many times. This rearrangement joins TRBV5-4 to TRBJ2-1; D unresolved. V lost 4 bases and J 7 bases, leaving 9 bases between the germline ends. Germline V gives CDR1 SGHNT, CDR2 YYREEE (reference sequence). This CDR3 region has 12 residues. CDR3: CASSPLENEQFF. The CDR3, as DNA: TGTGCCAGCAGCCCCCTGGAAAATGAGCAGTTCTTC. The whole variable domain, filled in from reference TRBV5-4 and TRBJ2-1, reads ETGVTQSPTHLIKTRGQQVTLRCSSQSGHNTVSWYQQALGQGPQFIFQYYREEENGRGNFPPRFSGLQFPNYSSELNVNALELDDSALYLCASSPLENEQFFGPGTRLTVL.

The V call is TRBV12-3 or TRBV12-4, the J call TRBJ1-6; D ambiguous. V gave up 2 bases and J gave up 7 bases, with 12 bases separating them. The CDR3 is made up of 15 amino acids. CDR3 residues: CASSLQFHKNSPLHF. CDR3 nucleotide sequence: TGTGCCAGCAGTTTACAGTTTCACAAGAATTCACCCCTCCACTTT.

The rearrangement links TRBV7-3 to TRBJ2-3; 8 bases fit TRBD1. The CDR3 has 15 residues. V gave up 0 bases and J gave up 5 bases; unmatched junction bases: 4. The germline CDR1 and CDR2 sequences are SGHTA and FQGTGA. In DNA, the CDR3 is TGTGCCAGCAGCTTAACTGGACAGGGAGGAGATACGCAGTATTTT. As protein: CASSLTGQGGDTQYF. Together with reference TRBV7-3 and TRBJ2-3, the CDR3 gives the full variable domain: GAGVSQTPSNKVTEKGKYVELRCDPISGHTALYWYRQSLGQGPEFLIYFQGTGAADDSGLPNDRFFAVRPEGSVSTLKIQRTERGDSAVYLCASSLTGQGGDTQYFGPGTRLTVL.

The chain carries TRBV7-2 and TRBJ2-1; 10 nucleotides align to TRBD2. The V gene end was trimmed by 1 base and the J gene end by 6 bases; junction bases not matched to a gene: 12. The CDR3 has 18 residues. The germline CDR1 and CDR2 sequences are SGHTA and FQGNSA. For the CDR3, the DNA is TGTGCCAGCAGCTTAGGATCAGCGGGGGGGATGGTGAGCAATGAGCAGTTCTTC. As protein: CASSLGSAGGMVSNEQFF.

J is TRBJ2-6 and V is TRBV5-8; TRBD1 is a possible D gene (5 bases). V shed 0 bases and J shed 8 bases, with 12 bases lying between them. The CDR3 length is 15 residues. Looked up from germline, CDR1 is SGHTS and CDR2 is YDEGEE. The CDR3, as DNA: TGTGCCAGCAGCTTGGCCTTGTCAGGGACCAACGTCCTGACTTTC. This sequence encodes CASSLALSGTNVLTF. Looking up the rest from reference TRBV5-8 and TRBJ2-6 gives the full variable domain: EAGVTQSPTHLIKTRGQQATLRCSPISGHTSVYWYQQALGLGLQFLLWYDEGEERNRGNFPPRFSGRQFPNYSSELNVNALELEDSALYLCASSLALSGTNVLTFGAGSRLTVL.

The chain links TRBV4-1 to TRBJ2-1, with unresolved D. Germline CDR1 is MGHRA and CDR2 is YSYEKL. The V end was cut by 3 bases, the J end by 8 bases, with 11 bases between. CDR3 length equals 13 residues. CDR3 protein: CASSHAGRYEQFF. For the CDR3, the DNA is TGCGCCAGCAGCCACGCCGGACGGTATGAGCAGTTCTTC.

This clonotype was observed many times. The chain employs TRBV6-5 and TRBJ1-2, with 8 nucleotides matching TRBD1. The V and J ends lost 2 bases and 1 base, in that order; junction bases with no gene match: 0. Germline V gives CDR1 MNHEY, CDR2 SVGAGI. The CDR3 loop spans 14 amino acids. The chain's CDR3 is CASSYGQGNYGYTF. The CDR3 DNA is TGTGCCAGCAGTTACGGACAGGGTAACTATGGCTACACCTTC.

This clonotype has a count of ten or more. The chain combines TRBV7-2 with TRBJ1-2, with 12 bases fitting TRBD1. V shed 3 bases and J 5 bases; nucleotides not matched to a gene: 13. The CDR3 is 18 amino acids. Germline V gene lookup returns CDR1 SGHTA and CDR2 FQGNSA. DNA for the CDR3: TGTGCCAGCAGCTTGGCCGGGACAGGGGGCGGACGAGGTTATGGCTACACCTTC. Protein product: CASSLAGTGGGRGYGYTF.

The chain has TRBV12-3 or TRBV12-4 and TRBJ1-5; possibly TRBD1 for D (5 bases). This CDR3 contains 14 residues. Deletions cut 6 bases from V and 6 bases from J, with 15 bases between. The CDR3: CASSQGDQRQPQHF. The DNA of the CDR3 is TGTGCCAGCAGCCAGGGCGATCAACGTCAGCCCCAGCATTTT.

The chain carries TRBV20-1 and TRBJ2-5, with 7 nucleotides matching TRBD2. V lost 2 bases, J lost 2 bases, and 5 bases stayed unmatched. This CDR3 spans 14 amino acids. In germline, CDR1 is DFQATT, CDR2 SNEGSKA (reference sequence). CDR3 in amino acids: CSARSGAIQETQYF. The CDR3 DNA is TGCAGTGCTAGAAGCGGGGCTATTCAAGAGACCCAGTACTTC.

J is TRBJ2-3 and V is TRBV5-1; D might be TRBD2 (5 bases). V gave up 4 bases and J gave up 3 bases, with 12 bases separating them. This CDR3 spans 14 amino acids. Looked up from germline, CDR1 is SGHRS and CDR2 is YFSETQ. The CDR3 protein is CASSTSSGTDTQYF. CDR3 DNA sequence: TGCGCCAGCAGCACTAGTAGTGGGACAGATACGCAGTATTTT.

This clonotype showed up just a few times. The chain combines TRBV3-1 with TRBJ1-4; 8 positions agree with TRBD1. V lost 2 bases and J lost 4; bases outside the gene matches: 3. Germline values: CDR1 LGHDT, CDR2 YNNKEL (reference sequence). The CDR3 covers 15 residues. Here the CDR3 DNA reads TGTGCCAGCAGCCAACAGGGGGCTCTTAATGAAAAACTGTTTTTT. Translation gives CASSQQGALNEKLFF.

This clonotype was counted between two and nine times. This chain uses TRBV7-2 with TRBJ1-4; TRBD1 agrees at 8 bases. The CDR3 loop spans 15 amino acids. Germline values: CDR1 SGHTA, CDR2 FQGNSA. With V trimmed by 4 bases and J by 7 bases, 8 bases remained unmatched. The CDR3 DNA is TGTGCCAGCAGCTCAGGACAGGGTCGGGGTGAAAAACTGTTTTTT. It specifies CASSSGQGRGEKLFF.

This clonotype was counted a few times. V and J are TRBV12-3 or TRBV12-4 and TRBJ2-7; no reliable D call. Trimming took off 0 bases at V and 5 bases at J, with 5 bases between the two ends. The CDR3 is made up of 12 amino acids. The CDR3 sequence is CASSLAQDEQYF. CDR3 nucleotide sequence: TGTGCCAGCAGTTTAGCGCAGGACGAGCAGTACTTC.

In the case of this clonotype: The germline gene is not matched at one end of the junction; a read error may be the cause. The chain carries TRBV20-1 and TRBJ1-6; D not certain. The CDR3 runs to 13 residues. Per germline, CDR1 DFQATT and CDR2 SNEGSKA (reference sequence). CDR3 sequence reads: CSAHQGPTLPPHF. CDR3 bases: TGCAGTGCCCACCAAGGCCCTACCTTGCCCCCCCACTTT.